One and the same sample provided the 30 T cell receptor beta chains below, sequenced in a study of CD8 T cells in Susac syndrome. After extraction with the RNeasy kit, about 0.45 to 1 ug of the RNA was reverse transcribed using random hexamers. MiXCR, applied by TCRdb to the immunoSEQ multiplex PCR reads, yields one record per CDR3 protein. The data contain about 60,000 distinct CDR3 sequences, roughly 94% of them singletons. Specimen: CD8+ T cells from PBMCs. These receptors were taken from a human donor with multiple sclerosis.

The genes are TRBV20-1 and TRBJ2-2, with D possibly TRBD1 on 5 matching bases. V shed 5 bases and J shed 2 bases, with 12 bases lying between them. Germline loops: CDR1 DFQATT, CDR2 SNEGSKA (reference sequence). The CDR3 length is 14 residues. This chain's CDR3 is CSADLGPNTGELFF. CDR3 in DNA: TGCAGTGCTGACTTGGGGCCCAACACCGGGGAGCTGTTTTTT.

V and J are TRBV19 and TRBJ2-2; either TRBD1 or TRBD2 may fit D (5 bases each). V dropped 5 bases and J dropped 6 bases, with 10 bases sitting between them. The CDR3 sequence is 13 residues long. CDR1 is LNHDA and CDR2 is SQIVND in the germline V gene (reference sequence). In DNA form, the CDR3 reads TGTGCCAGTAGTTCCCAGGGACCCGGGGAGCTGTTTTTT. Amino acid sequence: CASSSQGPGELFF.

V and J are TRBV12-3 or TRBV12-4 and TRBJ2-1; 10 bases match TRBD1. The CDR3 extends over 15 amino acids. V lost 5 bases and J lost 5; bases outside the gene matches: 6. In DNA, the CDR3 is TGTGCCAGCAGTCACCCCGGGACAGGGGACAATGAGCAGTTCTTC. Amino acid sequence: CASSHPGTGDNEQFF.

V gene TRBV2 combines with J gene TRBJ2-1; a weak D match, TRBD2 (6 bases). Trimming removed 3 bases at V and 4 bases at J, with 13 bases between. CDR1 and CDR2 from the germline V gene are SNHLY and FYNNEI. This CDR3 region has 15 residues. In DNA form, the CDR3 reads TGTGCCAGCAGTGACCTAGCGCTCCCTTACAATGAGCAGTTCTTC. It encodes CASSDLALPYNEQFF.

This chain joins TRBV20-1 and TRBJ2-3, with 8 bases aligning to TRBD2. Germline lookup yields CDR1 DFQATT and CDR2 SNEGSKA (reference sequence). The junction had 8 bases not matched to a gene; V was cut back by 6 bases and J by 6 bases. The CDR3 runs to 13 residues. This chain's CDR3 is CSAKGLGGDTQYF. The CDR3 coding sequence is TGCAGTGCAAAGGGACTAGGAGGTGATACGCAGTATTTT.

This chain links TRBV28 with TRBJ2-3; TRBD1 agrees at 8 bases. Trimming took 5 bases from V and 5 from J; bases not matched to a gene: 6. The CDR3 length is 14 residues. Germline V gene data show CDR1 as MDHEN and CDR2 as SYDVKM. CDR3 nucleotide sequence: TGTGCCAGCAGTCTCGACAGGGGCAAAGATACGCAGTATTTT. Translation gives CASSLDRGKDTQYF.

The rearrangement uses TRBV7-8 and TRBJ2-3; D call uncertain. V was clipped by 3 bases and J by 3 bases, with 10 bases between them. CDR1 and CDR2 (germline): SGHVS, FQNEAQ. This CDR3 is built from 14 residues. CDR3 in DNA: TGTGCCAGCAGCTTCATGCCGGGTACAGATACGCAGTATTTT. This sequence encodes CASSFMPGTDTQYF.

This chain joins TRBV7-8 and TRBJ2-5, with D possibly matching TRBD2 (5 bases). With 1 base removed from V and 10 bases from J, the gap between germline ends came to 16 bases. This CDR3 has 14 amino acids. Germline V gene lookup returns CDR1 SGHVS and CDR2 FQNEAQ. The CDR3 is CASSLGFPPEGQYF. For the CDR3, the DNA is TGTGCCAGCAGCTTAGGATTCCCCCCCGAGGGCCAGTACTTC.

The V gene is TRBV5-1, the J gene TRBJ1-1; unclear D gene. Per germline, CDR1 SGHRS and CDR2 YFSETQ. The CDR3 runs 14 residues. V lost 3 bases and J lost 10, with 19 bases in between. DNA for the CDR3: TGCGCCAGCAGCTCCGGCATAACCGAAGCGCCAGCTTTCTTT. Translation: CASSSGITEAPAFF. The entire variable domain, with the rest obtained from reference TRBV5-1 and TRBJ1-1, is as follows: KAGVTQTPRYLIKTRGQQVTLSCSPISGHRSVSWYQQTPGQGLQFLFEYFSETQRNKGNFPGRFSGRQFSNSRSEMNVSTLELGDSALYLCASSSGITEAPAFFGQGTRLTVV.

V usage is TRBV12-3 or TRBV12-4 and J usage is TRBJ2-3, with 16 bases matching TRBD2. The ends lost 8 bases at V and 1 base at J; junction bases unmatched: 9. The CDR3 runs to 18 residues. The CDR3, as DNA: TGTGCCAGCGGAATACCGGGACTAGCGGGGGGGCGCACAGATACGCAGTATTTT. This codes for CASGIPGLAGGRTDTQYF.

V is TRBV7-9 and J is TRBJ1-1; D unresolved. There are 12 residues in the CDR3. V was trimmed by 7 bases and J by 7 bases, leaving 13 bases between them. The germline V gene encodes CDR1 SEHNR and CDR2 FQNEAQ (reference sequence). In DNA form, the CDR3 reads TGTGCCAGCAAGGGTGGGAATTATGAAGCTTTCTTT. Its protein product is CASKGGNYEAFF.

The chain couples TRBV5-1 to TRBJ1-2, with TRBD1 identical over 8 bases. CDR3 length equals 15 residues. The germline V gene has CDR1 SGHRS and CDR2 YFSETQ. The junction had 5 bases not matched to a gene; V was cut back by 3 bases and J by 1 base. CDR3 in DNA: TGCGCCAGCAGCTCGACAGGGGACGTTAACTATGGCTACACCTTC. It codes for CASSSTGDVNYGYTF.

CDR3 amino acids: CAWSVLSDTQYF. In DNA form, the CDR3 reads TGTGCCTGGAGTGTACTCTCAGATACGCAGTATTTT. The chain couples TRBV30 to TRBJ2-3; no firm D call. V gave up 0 bases and J gave up 4 bases, with 5 bases separating them. Germline V gene lookup returns CDR1 GTSNPN and CDR2 SVGIG (reference sequence). The CDR3 contains 12 residues.

The V call is TRBV4-1, the J call TRBJ2-3; 7 bases align to TRBD2. Germline CDR1 is MGHRA and CDR2 is YSYEKL. The CDR3 totals 16 residues. J gave up 0 bases and V 2 bases, and 5 bases lay outside the gene matches. The CDR3 coding sequence is TGCGCCAGCAGCCAATTTCTAGCGGCCAGCACAGATACGCAGTATTTT. Translating gives CASSQFLAASTDTQYF.

This rearrangement joins TRBV5-4 to TRBJ1-1; no firm D call. In germline, CDR1 is SGHNT, CDR2 YYREEE (reference sequence). The ends were cut back, 2 bases at V and 2 bases at J, with 4 bases in the middle. This CDR3 spans 12 amino acids. The CDR3 nucleotides are TGTGCCAGCAGCTTTTTAAACACTGAAGCTTTCTTT. Protein product: CASSFLNTEAFF.

This sequence joins TRBV29-1 and TRBJ1-2; a possible D gene is TRBD1 (6 bases). The CDR3 has 12 amino acids. Germline V CDR1 and CDR2: SQVTM, ANQGSEA. V dropped 4 bases and J dropped 6 bases, with 12 bases sitting between them. The CDR3 DNA sequence: TGCAGCGTTGGAGGACAGACAGATGGCTACACCTTC. The encoded protein is CSVGGQTDGYTF.

The rearrangement links TRBV27 to TRBJ1-5; D not resolved. Between the trimmed V and J ends, which lost 3 bases and 3 bases, there was a span of 3 bases. Germline V gene data show CDR1 as MNHEY and CDR2 as SMNVEV (reference sequence). The CDR3 loop spans 12 amino acids. Written as DNA, the CDR3 is TGTGCCAGCAGTTTCTTCAATCAGCCCCAGCATTTT. Protein: CASSFFNQPQHF.

The chain carries TRBV7-9 and TRBJ1-5, with unresolved D. Germline V gene data show CDR1 as SEHNR and CDR2 as FQNEAQ (reference sequence). The V and J ends lost 2 bases and 3 bases respectively, with 2 bases between them. The CDR3 extends over 12 amino acids. The CDR3 DNA follows: TGTGCCAGCAGCTTAAACAATCAGCCCCAGCATTTT. It codes for CASSLNNQPQHF.

This rearrangement joins TRBV19 to TRBJ2-3; 8 bases agree with TRBD2. Trimming at V came to 9 bases and at J to 1 base, leaving 3 bases not matched to a gene. Germline loops: CDR1 LNHDA, CDR2 SQIVND (reference sequence). The CDR3 is 13 amino acids. The chain's CDR3 is CASLSGGTDTQYF. The CDR3 DNA reads TGTGCCAGCCTTAGCGGGGGCACAGATACGCAGTATTTT.

This clonotype appeared once. This CDR3 reads CASSQEGFPGGSEQYF. DNA for the CDR3: TGCGCCAGCAGCCAAGAAGGGTTCCCGGGCGGGAGCGAGCAGTACTTC. The rearrangement links TRBV5-1 to TRBJ2-7, with 7 bases identical to TRBD2. CDR3 length: 16 residues. With V trimmed by 4 bases and J by 6 bases, 16 bases remained unmatched. Germline loops: CDR1 SGHRS, CDR2 YFSETQ.

The CDR3 reads CASSDRTGGAYEQFF. The CDR3 coding sequence is TGTGCCAGCAGCGACCGAACGGGAGGGGCCTATGAGCAGTTCTTC. This rearrangement joins TRBV7-9 to TRBJ2-1; TRBD2 agrees at 8 bases. The length of the CDR3 is 15 residues. The V gene end was trimmed by 5 bases and the J gene end by 8 bases; junction bases not matched to a gene: 11. Germline CDR1 reads SEHNR; CDR2 reads FQNEAQ (reference sequence).

The V call is TRBV20-1, the J call TRBJ1-3; the D is unclear. Between the trimmed V and J ends, which lost 5 bases and 3 bases, there was a span of 11 bases. This CDR3 spans 13 amino acids. Germline values: CDR1 DFQATT, CDR2 SNEGSKA (reference sequence). This CDR3 is CSAQGDFGNTIYF. The DNA for the CDR3 is TGCAGTGCTCAAGGCGACTTTGGAAACACCATATATTTT.

This clonotype has just one count. The chain couples TRBV28 to TRBJ2-7, with a weak D call TRBD1 (5 bases). V was pared by 6 bases and J by 4 bases, with 16 bases between. The CDR3 loop spans 14 amino acids. Looked up from germline, CDR1 is MDHEN and CDR2 is SYDVKM. CDR3 in amino acids: CASRPGVGPYEQYF. CDR3 in DNA: TGTGCCAGCAGACCTGGGGTGGGGCCTTACGAGCAGTACTTC.

The CDR3 loop reads CAWSSGQGSGEQYF. Written as DNA, the CDR3 is TGTGCCTGGAGCTCCGGACAGGGTAGTGGGGAGCAGTACTTC. The J gene is TRBJ2-7, the V gene TRBV30; 8 bases are a match to TRBD1. The CDR3 has 14 amino acids. The germline gives CDR1 GTSNPN, CDR2 SVGIG (reference sequence). V trimming: 3 bases; J trimming: 7 bases; junction bases outside the gene matches: 11. Drawing the rest from reference TRBV30 and TRBJ2-7, the complete variable domain is SQTIHQWPATLVQPVGSPLSLECTVEGTSNPNLYWYRQAAGRGLQLLFYSVGIGQISSEVPQNLSASRPQDRQFILSSKKLLLSDSGFYLCAWSSGQGSGEQYFGPGTRLTVT.

The chain combines TRBV5-1 with TRBJ2-5; TRBD2 agrees at 9 bases. Trimming removed 4 bases from V and 3 bases from J; junction bases left unmatched: 7. In germline, CDR1 is SGHRS, CDR2 YFSETQ. The length of the CDR3 is 15 residues. CDR3 sequence: CASSPGTSRKETQYF. CDR3 nucleotide sequence: TGCGCCAGCAGCCCAGGGACTAGCAGGAAAGAGACCCAGTACTTC.

The chain carries TRBV7-9 and TRBJ1-2, with D possibly being TRBD1 (5 bases). Per the germline V gene, CDR1 is SEHNR and CDR2 is FQNEAQ (reference sequence). The CDR3 contains 11 residues. V lost 5 bases to trimming and J lost 11 bases, with 12 bases between them. CDR3 in DNA: TGTGCCAGCAGCCACAGGACGGAGTACACCTTC. Translation: CASSHRTEYTF.

The chain employs TRBV19 and TRBJ2-1, with TRBD2 matching 7 bases. Germline V gene lookup returns CDR1 LNHDA and CDR2 SQIVND (reference sequence). This CDR3 comprises 13 residues. V lost 7 bases, J lost 10 bases, and 10 bases stayed unmatched. The CDR3 DNA reads as TGTGCCAGTATTGGGCTAGCGGTCGACGAGCAGTTCTTC. The encoded protein is CASIGLAVDEQFF.

This chain uses TRBV29-1 with TRBJ2-7; the match to TRBD1 covers 8 bases. CDR1 SQVTM and CDR2 ANQGSEA come from the germline V gene. The CDR3 has 12 amino acids. V shed 7 bases, J shed 4 bases, and the junction held 6 bases outside the gene matches. CDR3 sequence reads: CSAGQGDYEQYF. In DNA, the CDR3 is TGCAGCGCCGGACAGGGTGATTACGAGCAGTACTTC.

The rearrangement joins TRBV27 to TRBJ2-7, with TRBD1 identical over 7 bases. Germline V gene sequence: CDR1 MNHEY, CDR2 SMNVEV (reference sequence). V dropped 3 bases and J dropped 2; count of bases not matched to a gene: 4. This CDR3 contains 14 residues. Here the CDR3 reads CASSLGTVAYEQYF. CDR3 sequence (DNA): TGTGCCAGCAGTTTGGGGACAGTCGCCTACGAGCAGTACTTC.

This clonotype was found once. The CDR3 here is CASSLSEGAYEQYF. DNA of the CDR3: TGTGCCAGCAGCTTATCGGAAGGAGCCTACGAGCAGTACTTC. V is TRBV7-9 and J is TRBJ2-7; no clear D. The CDR3 is 14 residues long. The V gene's germline CDR1 is SEHNR and CDR2 FQNEAQ (reference sequence). V was trimmed by 2 bases and J by 2 bases, leaving 10 bases between them.